This T cell receptor (beta chain) was recorded in a study of vaccination and CD4 T cells after COVID-19. In regard to this clonotype: Its antigen is still unknown.

Cultured CD4+ T-cell DNA underwent Oncomine TCR Beta short-read sequencing. TCRdb independently ran MiXCR on the PCR reads; one entry per CDR3 protein. The sample contains roughly 24,000 distinct CDR3 sequences, 40% to 50% of which appear only once. The V gene's germline CDR1 is SGHRS and CDR2 YFSETQ. The V and J ends lost 1 base and 0 bases respectively, with 16 bases between them. This CDR3 is 17 amino acids long. The treatment is: roughly 11-day PBMC culture with coronavirus spike peptide pools or control peptides (ViraFEST assay). The receptor was derived from a human donor who had recovered from COVID-19. This sequence joins TRBV5-1 and TRBJ1-2, with a tentative D call TRBD1 (6 bases). Sequencing was done on a sample of CD4+ T cells from blood, cultured in vitro. The CDR3 reads CASSLSEGGRSNYGYTF. The CDR3 bases are TGCGCCAGCAGCTTGTCGGAGGGGGGTAGGTCTAACTATGGCTACACCTTC.